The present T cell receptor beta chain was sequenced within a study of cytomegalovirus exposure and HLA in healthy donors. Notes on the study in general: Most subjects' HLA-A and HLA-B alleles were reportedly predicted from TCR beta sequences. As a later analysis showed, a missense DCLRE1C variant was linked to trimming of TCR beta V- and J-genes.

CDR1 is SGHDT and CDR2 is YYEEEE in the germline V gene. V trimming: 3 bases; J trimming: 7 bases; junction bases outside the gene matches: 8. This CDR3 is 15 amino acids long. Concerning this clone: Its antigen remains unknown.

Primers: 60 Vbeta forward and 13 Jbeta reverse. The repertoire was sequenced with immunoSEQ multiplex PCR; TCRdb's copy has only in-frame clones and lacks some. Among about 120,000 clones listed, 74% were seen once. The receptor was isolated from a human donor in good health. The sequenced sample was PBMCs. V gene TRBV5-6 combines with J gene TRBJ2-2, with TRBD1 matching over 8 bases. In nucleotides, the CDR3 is TGTGCCAGCAGCTACCCGGACAGGGAGAGCGGGGAGCTGTTTTTT. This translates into CASSYPDRESGELFF.